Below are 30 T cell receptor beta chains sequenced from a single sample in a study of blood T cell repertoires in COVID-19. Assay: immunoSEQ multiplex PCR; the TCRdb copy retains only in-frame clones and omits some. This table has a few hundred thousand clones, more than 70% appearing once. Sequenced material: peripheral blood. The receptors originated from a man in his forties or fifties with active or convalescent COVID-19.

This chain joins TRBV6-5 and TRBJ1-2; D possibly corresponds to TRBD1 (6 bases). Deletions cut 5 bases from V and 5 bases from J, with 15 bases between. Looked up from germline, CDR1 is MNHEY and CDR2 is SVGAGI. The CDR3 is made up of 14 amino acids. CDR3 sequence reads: CASSPRGGLYGYTF. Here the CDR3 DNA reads TGTGCCAGCAGTCCCCGGGGGGGCTTATATGGCTACACCTTC.

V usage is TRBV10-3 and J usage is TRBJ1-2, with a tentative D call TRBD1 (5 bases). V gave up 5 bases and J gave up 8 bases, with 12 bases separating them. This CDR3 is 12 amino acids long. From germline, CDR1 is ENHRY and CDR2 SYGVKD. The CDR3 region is CAISPGKGGYTF. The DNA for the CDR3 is TGTGCCATCAGTCCAGGGAAAGGAGGCTACACCTTC.

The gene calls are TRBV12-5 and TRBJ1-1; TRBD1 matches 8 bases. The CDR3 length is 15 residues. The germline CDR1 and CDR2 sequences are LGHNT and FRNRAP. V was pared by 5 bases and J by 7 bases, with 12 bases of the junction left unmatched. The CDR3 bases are TGTGCTAGTGGTCTAAACAGGGGGGAGGTGATTGAAGCTTTCTTT. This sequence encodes CASGLNRGEVIEAFF.

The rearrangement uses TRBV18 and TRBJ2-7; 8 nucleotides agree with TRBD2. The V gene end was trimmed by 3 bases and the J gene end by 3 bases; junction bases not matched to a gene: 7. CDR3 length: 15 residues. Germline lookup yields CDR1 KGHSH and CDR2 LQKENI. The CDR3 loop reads CASSPGLARGYEQYF. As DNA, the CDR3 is TGTGCCAGCTCACCTGGACTAGCCAGGGGCTACGAGCAGTACTTC.

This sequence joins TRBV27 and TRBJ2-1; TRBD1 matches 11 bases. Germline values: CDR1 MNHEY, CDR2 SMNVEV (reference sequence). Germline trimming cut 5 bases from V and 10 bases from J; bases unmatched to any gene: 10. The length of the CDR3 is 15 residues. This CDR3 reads CASSDRTGGLGEQFF. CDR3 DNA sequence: TGTGCCAGCAGTGATCGGACAGGGGGCCTTGGGGAGCAGTTCTTC.

This chain's CDR3 is CASSLSSPGQGEGVEKLFF. The CDR3, as DNA: TGTGCCAGCAGTTTGAGTTCCCCCGGACAGGGTGAAGGGGTCGAAAAACTGTTTTTT. The chain joins TRBV28 to TRBJ1-4; 8 bases are shared with TRBD1. The ends lost 3 bases at V and 8 bases at J; junction bases unmatched: 20. From germline, CDR1 is MDHEN and CDR2 SYDVKM. The CDR3 sequence is 19 residues long.

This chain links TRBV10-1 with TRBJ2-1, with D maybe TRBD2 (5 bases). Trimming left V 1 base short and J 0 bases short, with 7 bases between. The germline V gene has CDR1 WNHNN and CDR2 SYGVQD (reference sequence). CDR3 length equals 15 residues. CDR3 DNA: TGCGCCAGCAGTGAGTTAGCGAGCTCCTACAATGAGCAGTTCTTC. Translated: CASSELASSYNEQFF.

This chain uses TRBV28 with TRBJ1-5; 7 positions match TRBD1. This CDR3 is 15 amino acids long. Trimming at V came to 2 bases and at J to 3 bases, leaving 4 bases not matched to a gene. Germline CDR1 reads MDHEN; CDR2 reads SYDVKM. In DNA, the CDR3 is TGTGCCAGCAGTTTACCGACAGGGCCCAATCAGCCCCAGCATTTT. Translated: CASSLPTGPNQPQHF.

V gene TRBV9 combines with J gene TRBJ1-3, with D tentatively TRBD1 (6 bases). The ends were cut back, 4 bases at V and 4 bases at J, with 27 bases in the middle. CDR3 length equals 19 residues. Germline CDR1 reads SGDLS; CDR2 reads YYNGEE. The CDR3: CASSRRARGLIREGNTIYF. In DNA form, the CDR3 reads TGTGCCAGCAGCCGTAGAGCCAGGGGTCTAATACGAGAGGGAAACACCATATATTTT.

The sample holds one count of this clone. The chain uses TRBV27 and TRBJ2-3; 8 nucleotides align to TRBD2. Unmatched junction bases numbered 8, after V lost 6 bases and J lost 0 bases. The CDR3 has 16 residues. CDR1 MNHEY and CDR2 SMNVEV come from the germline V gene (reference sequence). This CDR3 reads CASSQTGGASTDTQYF. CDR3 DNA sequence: TGTGCCAGCAGCCAGACGGGAGGGGCGAGCACAGATACGCAGTATTTT.

CDR3 DNA sequence: TGTGCCAGTAGTACCTGGGACAGGGGTAGCTATGGCTACACCTTC. As protein: CASSTWDRGSYGYTF. V gene TRBV19 combines with J gene TRBJ1-2, with TRBD1 identical over 10 bases. The CDR3 is 15 residues long. V was pared by 4 bases and J by 4 bases, with 6 bases of the junction left unmatched. Germline CDR1 and CDR2: LNHDA and SQIVND (reference sequence).

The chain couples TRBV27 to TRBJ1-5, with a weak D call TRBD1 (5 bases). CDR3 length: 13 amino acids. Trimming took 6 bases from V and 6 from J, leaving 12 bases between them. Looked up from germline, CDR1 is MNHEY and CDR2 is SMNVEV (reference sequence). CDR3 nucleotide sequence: TGTGCCAGCAGCCAGGGCGTAATTCAGCCCCAGCATTTT. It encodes CASSQGVIQPQHF.

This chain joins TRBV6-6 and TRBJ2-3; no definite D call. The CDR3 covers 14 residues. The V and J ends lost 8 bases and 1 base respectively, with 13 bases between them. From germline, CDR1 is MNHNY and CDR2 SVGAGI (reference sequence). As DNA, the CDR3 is TGTGCCAGCGACTCGGAACAAGGCACAGATACGCAGTATTTT. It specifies CASDSEQGTDTQYF.

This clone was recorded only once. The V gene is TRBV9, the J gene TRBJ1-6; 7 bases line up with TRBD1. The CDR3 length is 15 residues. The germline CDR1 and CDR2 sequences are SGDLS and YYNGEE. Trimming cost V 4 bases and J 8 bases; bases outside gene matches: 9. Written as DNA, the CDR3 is TGTGCCAGCAGCCCCCCGGGACAGACTGATTCACCCCTCCACTTT. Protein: CASSPPGQTDSPLHF.

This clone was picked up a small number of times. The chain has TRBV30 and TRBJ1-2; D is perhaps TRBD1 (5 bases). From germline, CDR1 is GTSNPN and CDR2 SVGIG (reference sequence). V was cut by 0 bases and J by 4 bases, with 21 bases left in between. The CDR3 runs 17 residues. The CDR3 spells CAWSVLLGGEGLYGYTF. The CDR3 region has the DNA TGTGCCTGGAGTGTACTTTTGGGGGGAGAGGGACTCTATGGCTACACCTTC.

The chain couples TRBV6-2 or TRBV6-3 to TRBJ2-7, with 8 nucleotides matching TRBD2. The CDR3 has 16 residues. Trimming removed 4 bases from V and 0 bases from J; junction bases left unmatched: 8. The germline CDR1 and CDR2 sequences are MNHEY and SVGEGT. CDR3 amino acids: CASSFAAGAPSYEQYF. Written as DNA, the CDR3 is TGTGCCAGCAGTTTTGCAGCGGGAGCCCCCTCCTACGAGCAGTACTTC.

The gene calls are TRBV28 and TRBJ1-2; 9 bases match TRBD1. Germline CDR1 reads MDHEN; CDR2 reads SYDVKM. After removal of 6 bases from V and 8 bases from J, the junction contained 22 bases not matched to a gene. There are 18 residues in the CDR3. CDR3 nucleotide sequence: TGTGCCAGCAGCCCCTCGGGCCCTTTTACCGGGACAGGGAACGGCTACACCTTC. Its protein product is CASSPSGPFTGTGNGYTF.

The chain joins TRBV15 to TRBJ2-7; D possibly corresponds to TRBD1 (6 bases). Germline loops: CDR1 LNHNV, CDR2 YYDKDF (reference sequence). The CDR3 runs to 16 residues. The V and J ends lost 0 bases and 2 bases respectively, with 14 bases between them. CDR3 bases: TGTGCCACCAGCAGAGATCGGCTAGGGGGAGCCTACGAGCAGTACTTC. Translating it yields CATSRDRLGGAYEQYF.

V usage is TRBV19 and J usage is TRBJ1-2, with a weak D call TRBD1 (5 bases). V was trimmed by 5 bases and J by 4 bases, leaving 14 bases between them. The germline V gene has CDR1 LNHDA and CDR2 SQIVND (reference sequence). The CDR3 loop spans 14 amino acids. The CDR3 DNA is TGTGCCAGTAGTCTTCGGGGGGTGATCTATGGCTACACCTTC. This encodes CASSLRGVIYGYTF.

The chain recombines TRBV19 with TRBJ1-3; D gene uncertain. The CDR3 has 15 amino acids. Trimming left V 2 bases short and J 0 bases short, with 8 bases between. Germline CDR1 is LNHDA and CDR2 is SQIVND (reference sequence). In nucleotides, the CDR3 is TGTGCCAGTAGTATAAATTCGTACTCTGGAAACACCATATATTTT. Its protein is CASSINSYSGNTIYF.

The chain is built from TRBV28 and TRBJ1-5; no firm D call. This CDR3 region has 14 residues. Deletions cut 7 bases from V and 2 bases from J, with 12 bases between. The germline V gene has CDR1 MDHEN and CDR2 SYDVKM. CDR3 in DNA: TGTGCCAGCATCACCATCGAGGGCAATCAGCCCCAGCATTTT. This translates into CASITIEGNQPQHF.

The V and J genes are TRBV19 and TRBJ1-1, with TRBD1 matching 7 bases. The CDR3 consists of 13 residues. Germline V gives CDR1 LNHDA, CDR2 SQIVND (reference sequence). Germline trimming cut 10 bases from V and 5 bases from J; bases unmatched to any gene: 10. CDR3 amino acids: CATRPQGETEAFF. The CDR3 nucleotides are TGTGCCACTCGACCCCAGGGGGAGACTGAAGCTTTCTTT. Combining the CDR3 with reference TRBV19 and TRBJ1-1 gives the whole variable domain DGGITQSPKYLFRKEGQNVTLSCEQNLNHDAMYWYRQDPGQGLRLIYYSQIVNDFQKGDIAEGYSVSREKKESFPLTVTSAQKNPTAFYLCATRPQGETEAFFGQGTRLTVV.

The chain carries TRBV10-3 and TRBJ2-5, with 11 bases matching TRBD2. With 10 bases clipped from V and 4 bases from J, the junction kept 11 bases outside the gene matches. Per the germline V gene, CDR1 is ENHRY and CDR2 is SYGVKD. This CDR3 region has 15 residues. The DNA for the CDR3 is TGTGCCACTAAATATAGCGGGGGGGCCGTAGAGACCCAGTACTTC. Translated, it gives CATKYSGGAVETQYF.

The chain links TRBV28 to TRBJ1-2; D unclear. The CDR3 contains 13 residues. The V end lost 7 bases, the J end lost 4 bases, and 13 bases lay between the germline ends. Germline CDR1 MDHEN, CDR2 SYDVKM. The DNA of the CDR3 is TGTGCCAGCAATCCACCCCACGGCTATGGCTACACCTTC. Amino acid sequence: CASNPPHGYGYTF.

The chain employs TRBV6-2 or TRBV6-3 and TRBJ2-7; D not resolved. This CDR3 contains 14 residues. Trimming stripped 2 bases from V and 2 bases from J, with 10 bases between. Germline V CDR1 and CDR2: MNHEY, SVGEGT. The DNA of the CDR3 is TGTGCCAGCAGTTACCGGCGGATTACCTACGAGCAGTACTTC. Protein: CASSYRRITYEQYF.

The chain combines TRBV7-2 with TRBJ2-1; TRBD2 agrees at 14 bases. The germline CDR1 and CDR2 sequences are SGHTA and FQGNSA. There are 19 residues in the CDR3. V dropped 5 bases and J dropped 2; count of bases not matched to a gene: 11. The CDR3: CASSHLGLAGEGTYNEQFF. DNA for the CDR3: TGTGCCAGCAGCCATCTGGGACTAGCGGGAGAGGGTACCTACAATGAGCAGTTCTTC.

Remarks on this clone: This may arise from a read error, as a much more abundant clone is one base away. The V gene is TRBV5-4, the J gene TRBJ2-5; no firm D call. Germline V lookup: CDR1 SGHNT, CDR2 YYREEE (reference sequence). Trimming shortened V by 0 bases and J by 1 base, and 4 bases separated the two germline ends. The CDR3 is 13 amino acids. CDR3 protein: CASSLDSQETQYF. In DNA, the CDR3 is TGTGCCAGCAGCTTGGACAGCCAAGAGACCCAGTACTTC.

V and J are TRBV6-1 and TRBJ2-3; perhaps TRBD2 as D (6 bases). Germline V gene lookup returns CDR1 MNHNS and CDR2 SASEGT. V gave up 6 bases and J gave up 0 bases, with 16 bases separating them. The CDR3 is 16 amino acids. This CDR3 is CASREYGTPSTDTQYF. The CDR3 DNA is TGTGCCAGCAGGGAATACGGGACTCCTAGCACAGATACGCAGTATTTT.

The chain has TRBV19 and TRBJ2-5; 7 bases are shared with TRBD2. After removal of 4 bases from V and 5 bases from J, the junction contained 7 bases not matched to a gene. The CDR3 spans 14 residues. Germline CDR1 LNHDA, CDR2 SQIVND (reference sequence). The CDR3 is CASSNSGSRETQYF. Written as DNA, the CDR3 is TGTGCCAGTAGTAATAGCGGGTCTCGGGAGACCCAGTACTTC.

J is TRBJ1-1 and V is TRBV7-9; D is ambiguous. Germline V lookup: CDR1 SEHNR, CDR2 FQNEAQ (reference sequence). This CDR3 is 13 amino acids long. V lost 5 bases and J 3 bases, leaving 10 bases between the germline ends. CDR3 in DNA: TGTGCCAGCAGCCCGAGCCGGGACACTGAAGCTTTCTTT. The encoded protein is CASSPSRDTEAFF.